This T cell receptor (beta chain) was captured by sequencing in a study of blood T cell repertoires in COVID-19. About the research overall: In each case, the material was cDNA or gDNA derived from T cells, B-cell-depleted T cells, or PBMCs.

Trimming left V 8 bases short and J 1 base short, with 14 bases between. This CDR3 region has 13 residues. Germline-derived CDR1 and CDR2 are SQVTM and ANQGSEA. In the source study's methods: Nucleated cell number was recorded as an estimate derived from reference gene primer amplification. Method: immunoSEQ multiplex PCR; TCRdb's copy keeps in-frame clones and lacks some. For V, J and clone size, that table is used; D and trimming come from the DNA. Among 30,000 to 45,000 clones listed, around four fifths were seen once. The receptor's source is a human donor in a cohort sampled during active COVID-19. This chain uses TRBV29-1 with TRBJ2-5; weak D call: TRBD1 (6 bases). The sample comprised peripheral blood. The CDR3 protein is CSSTDRFQETQYF. The CDR3 coding sequence is TGCAGCTCCACCGACAGGTTCCAAGAGACCCAGTACTTC.